The 29 T cell receptor beta chains given below trace back to one sample, sequenced in a study of blood T cells in healthy people across ages. Alongside a J-beta primer mix, a sample-barcoded 5' primer served in a second PCR lasting about 7 to 12 cycles. TCRdb recomputed calls from the 5' RACE reads with MiXCR, one row per CDR3 protein. The sample lists about 1.4 million distinct CDR3 sequences, around 59% occurring once. Source material: blood. These receptors originate from a man between 18 and 29 years old in good health.

A note on this clonotype: Possible read error: a much larger clone is one base away. V gene TRBV7-2 combines with J gene TRBJ1-5; possibly TRBD1 for D (6 bases). CDR3 length: 15 residues. CDR1 and CDR2 from the germline V gene are SGHTA and FQGNSA. The CDR3 nucleotides read TGTGCCAGCGGCTTAGTAGACAGGACTCATCAGCCCCAGCATTTT. It is translated as CASGLVDRTHQPQHF. Full variable domain (outside the CDR3, taken from reference TRBV7-2 and TRBJ1-5): GAGVSQSPSNKVTEKGKDVELRCDPISGHTALYWYRQSLGQGLEFLIYFQGNSAPDKSGLPSDRFSAERTGGSVSTLTIQRTQQEDSAVYLCASGLVDRTHQPQHFGDGTRLSIL.

CDR3: CSALGRSSSYEQYF. CDR3 nucleotides: TGCAGTGCCCTGGGTCGTTCGAGCTCCTACGAGCAGTACTTC. V gene TRBV20-1 combines with J gene TRBJ2-7, with D hard to call. The CDR3 extends over 14 amino acids. V was clipped by 6 bases and J by 0 bases, with 15 bases between them. Germline-derived CDR1 and CDR2 are DFQATT and SNEGSKA (reference sequence).

This clonotype was observed a few times. The chain is built from TRBV7-2 and TRBJ1-4; a possible D gene is TRBD1 (5 bases). Germline V lookup: CDR1 SGHTA, CDR2 FQGNSA. Trimming took off 3 bases at V and 5 bases at J, with 16 bases between the two ends. The CDR3 runs to 16 residues. The CDR3 nucleotides are TGTGCCAGCAGCTTGCAAGGCGGGGGTCGCAATGAAAAACTGTTTTTT. As protein: CASSLQGGGRNEKLFF.

Only one count was recorded for this clonotype. The chain is built from TRBV27 and TRBJ2-3, with TRBD2 identical over 8 bases. V lost 6 bases, J lost 2 bases, and 4 bases stayed unmatched. The CDR3 has 14 amino acids. CDR1 MNHEY and CDR2 SMNVEV come from the germline V gene (reference sequence). CDR3 coding DNA: TGTGCCAGCAGGTCTAGCGGGCACACAGATACGCAGTATTTT. It codes for CASRSSGHTDTQYF.

The chain joins TRBV4-1 to TRBJ2-6, with D perhaps assigned TRBD1 or TRBD2 (5 bases each). CDR1 is MGHRA and CDR2 is YSYEKL in the germline V gene. CDR3 length: 16 amino acids. Trimming stripped 1 base from V and 4 bases from J, with 11 bases between. CDR3 sequence: CASSQGGAAGANVLTF. The DNA of the CDR3 is TGCGCCAGCAGCCAAGGAGGGGCGGCAGGGGCCAACGTCCTGACTTTC.

The genes are TRBV20-1 and TRBJ2-6; 8 bases fit TRBD2. The CDR3 is 15 amino acids. The germline CDR1 and CDR2 sequences are DFQATT and SNEGSKA (reference sequence). Losses at the gene ends were 5 bases for V and 0 bases for J; bases not matched to a gene: 3. CDR3 in DNA: TGCAGTGCTTTCGGGGGGGACTCTGGGGCCAACGTCCTGACTTTC. Protein: CSAFGGDSGANVLTF.

V gene TRBV27 combines with J gene TRBJ2-3, with D hard to call. Looked up from germline, CDR1 is MNHEY and CDR2 is SMNVEV (reference sequence). Trimming pared 2 bases from V and 2 bases from J, leaving 8 bases between. The CDR3 is made up of 14 amino acids. As DNA, the CDR3 is TGTGCCAGCAGTTTACAGTATTCCACAGATACGCAGTATTTT. Protein: CASSLQYSTDTQYF.

Only a few counts were recorded for this clonotype. V and J are TRBV29-1 and TRBJ2-7; TRBD1 agrees at 8 bases. The CDR3 loop spans 13 amino acids. CDR1 SQVTM and CDR2 ANQGSEA come from the germline V gene. The V and J ends lost 7 bases and 2 bases, in that order; junction bases with no gene match: 7. The CDR3 spells CSAGQGSTYEQYF. CDR3 DNA: TGCAGCGCTGGACAGGGAAGCACCTACGAGCAGTACTTC.

The chain joins TRBV7-9 to TRBJ2-1, with D unclear. V was shortened by 5 bases and J by 14 bases, with 19 bases between the two germline ends. Per germline, CDR1 SEHNR and CDR2 FQNEAQ (reference sequence). This CDR3 has 13 amino acids. In nucleotides, the CDR3 is TGTGCCAGCAGCCAAACGGCCCTGGCGAGCAAGTTCTTC. Its translation is CASSQTALASKFF.

V and J are TRBV6-5 and TRBJ1-2; TRBD1 might be the D (6 bases). The CDR3 is made up of 13 amino acids. In germline, CDR1 is MNHEY, CDR2 SVGAGI. V was trimmed by 5 bases and J by 8 bases, leaving 15 bases between them. CDR3 DNA: TGTGCCAGCAGTCGGGGTAGGGGGTCGGGCTACACCTTC. Its translation is CASSRGRGSGYTF.

J is TRBJ2-1 and V is TRBV5-1; D unresolved. The CDR3 is 16 residues long. CDR1 is SGHRS and CDR2 is YFSETQ in the germline V gene. Trimming took off 0 bases at V and 0 bases at J, with 10 bases between the two ends. The chain's CDR3 is CASSLVVMSSYNEQFF. The CDR3 DNA sequence: TGCGCCAGCAGCTTGGTTGTGATGAGCTCCTACAATGAGCAGTTCTTC.

The chain carries TRBV4-3 and TRBJ1-1, with D possibly TRBD1 on 5 matching bases. Trimming took off 2 bases at V and 3 bases at J, with 10 bases between the two ends. Germline V gene data show CDR1 as LGHNA and CDR2 as YSLEER. The CDR3 length is 14 residues. In DNA, the CDR3 is TGCGCCAGCAGCCAAACCGGACAATACACTGAAGCTTTCTTT. It is translated as CASSQTGQYTEAFF.

V and J are TRBV10-3 and TRBJ2-1; weak D call: TRBD2 (5 bases). The CDR3 runs to 15 residues. From germline, CDR1 is ENHRY and CDR2 SYGVKD. V was shortened by 6 bases and J by 4 bases, with 16 bases between the two germline ends. DNA for the CDR3: TGTGCCATCAGAGGTACGGCGGGTGATTACAATGAGCAGTTCTTC. This translates into CAIRGTAGDYNEQFF.

This clonotype was seen more than once but under ten times. This chain uses TRBV30 with TRBJ1-2; no definite D call. The CDR3 runs to 12 residues. Trimming shortened V by 7 bases and J by 8 bases, and 17 bases separated the two germline ends. Germline CDR1 is GTSNPN and CDR2 is SVGIG (reference sequence). The CDR3 sequence: CASPDVGWGYTF. The DNA of the CDR3 is TGTGCCTCTCCCGATGTGGGTTGGGGCTACACCTTC.

V is TRBV20-1 and J is TRBJ1-5; TRBD1 matches at 7 bases. The CDR3 is 16 amino acids. CDR1 and CDR2 (germline): DFQATT, SNEGSKA (reference sequence). Trimming at V came to 2 bases and at J to 4 bases, leaving 11 bases not matched to a gene. CDR3 in amino acids: CSARSLDRHKNQPQHF. CDR3 bases: TGCAGTGCTAGATCCTTGGACAGGCACAAAAATCAGCCCCAGCATTTT.

This sequence joins TRBV20-1 and TRBJ2-1, with 11 bases that match TRBD2. The CDR3 sequence is 15 residues long. Germline lookup yields CDR1 DFQATT and CDR2 SNEGSKA (reference sequence). Trimming at V came to 0 bases and at J to 8 bases, leaving 6 bases not matched to a gene. The CDR3 region has the DNA TGCAGTGCTAGAGATACAACTAGCGGGAGCCATGAGCAGTTCTTC. Protein product: CSARDTTSGSHEQFF.

V gene TRBV7-2 combines with J gene TRBJ2-7, with D possibly being TRBD1 or TRBD2 (6 bases each). The CDR3 covers 15 residues. Between the trimmed V and J ends, which lost 0 bases and 2 bases, there was a span of 11 bases. Looked up from germline, CDR1 is SGHTA and CDR2 is FQGNSA. This CDR3 is CASSLARGLTYEQYF. CDR3 in DNA: TGTGCCAGCAGCTTAGCCCGGGGGCTAACCTACGAGCAGTACTTC.

V usage is TRBV4-1 and J usage is TRBJ2-1; 11 bases match TRBD2. The CDR3 consists of 19 residues. V was pared by 3 bases and J by 4 bases, with 14 bases of the junction left unmatched. The V gene's germline CDR1 is MGHRA and CDR2 YSYEKL. In DNA, the CDR3 is TGCGCCAGCAGCCATGACACTAGCGGGGGTCAGCCGGCGTACAATGAGCAGTTCTTC. This sequence encodes CASSHDTSGGQPAYNEQFF.

The chain is built from TRBV7-9 and TRBJ2-5; D call uncertain. Germline V CDR1 and CDR2: SEHNR, FQNEAQ (reference sequence). The V end was cut by 1 base, the J end by 6 bases, with 9 bases between. CDR3 length: 13 residues. This CDR3 is CASSLVDVKTQYF. Here the CDR3 DNA reads TGTGCCAGCAGCTTAGTCGATGTCAAGACCCAGTACTTC.

The sample holds a few counts of this clonotype. Relative to the germline gene, one junction end is altered; a read error may explain this. The J gene is TRBJ2-5, the V gene TRBV3-1; D possibly corresponds to TRBD1 (6 bases). The CDR3 sequence is 15 residues long. Per the germline V gene, CDR1 is LGHDT and CDR2 is YNNKEL (reference sequence). The CDR3 here is CASSPDSGVQETQYF. In DNA form, the CDR3 reads TGTGCCAGTAGCCCGGACAGCGGAGTCCAAGAGACCCAGTACTTC.

The J gene is TRBJ2-1, the V gene TRBV7-8; D may be TRBD2 (5 bases). The J call is in doubt because the DNA end fits TRBJ2-7 better. The CDR3 contains 15 residues. Germline V gene data show CDR1 as SGHVS and CDR2 as FQNEAQ. This CDR3 reads CASSLAGSAYNEQYF. The CDR3 nucleotides are TGTGCCAGCAGCTTAGCGGGTAGCGCCTACAATGAGCAGTACTTC.

This chain links TRBV10-3 with TRBJ2-7, with 7 positions matching TRBD1. The CDR3 contains 17 residues. CDR1 and CDR2 (germline): ENHRY, SYGVKD. V was clipped by 4 bases and J by 5 bases; unmatched bases: 17. CDR3 nucleotide sequence: TGTGCCATCAGTGTAACGGGGTCAGGGGGATATCTTGACGAGCAGTACTTC. Translated, it gives CAISVTGSGGYLDEQYF.

The CDR3 nucleotides are TGCGCCAGCAGCCAACTACAAGCGAAGCAGTTCTTC. This gives the protein CASSQLQAKQFF. This chain joins TRBV4-1 and TRBJ2-1; D is unresolved. The CDR3 sequence is 12 residues long. Germline V gene data show CDR1 as MGHRA and CDR2 as YSYEKL. V was shortened by 2 bases and J by 11 bases, with 10 bases between the two germline ends.

V gene TRBV20-1 combines with J gene TRBJ2-1; perhaps TRBD2 as D (6 bases). This CDR3 has 13 amino acids. Germline V gives CDR1 DFQATT, CDR2 SNEGSKA (reference sequence). Trimming cost V 5 bases and J 4 bases, with 12 bases left between them. The CDR3 nucleotides are TGCAGTGCTGGCCGAGCGGGTTACAATGAGCAGTTCTTC. Translating gives CSAGRAGYNEQFF.

This clonotype has just one count. This CDR3 is CSAPSPGAARDEQYF. The CDR3 region has the DNA TGCAGTGCTCCCTCCCCGGGAGCTGCTAGAGACGAGCAGTACTTC. The J gene is TRBJ2-7, the V gene TRBV20-1, with D perhaps matching TRBD2 (6 bases). The CDR3 spans 15 residues. Between the trimmed V and J ends, which lost 5 bases and 5 bases, there was a span of 22 bases. Germline CDR1 DFQATT, CDR2 SNEGSKA (reference sequence).

This sequence joins TRBV7-2 and TRBJ1-2, with D hard to call. The V and J ends lost 1 base and 5 bases respectively, with 11 bases between them. The CDR3 spans 14 residues. Germline loops: CDR1 SGHTA, CDR2 FQGNSA. CDR3 loop: CASSLGGLPYGYTF. The CDR3, as DNA: TGTGCCAGCAGCTTAGGTGGGCTTCCTTATGGCTACACCTTC.

This chain's CDR3 is CATSVGGGKQETQYF. For the CDR3, the DNA is TGTGCCACCAGTGTCGGGGGAGGGAAACAAGAGACCCAGTACTTC. The chain links TRBV24-1 to TRBJ2-5, with 7 bases fitting TRBD2. This CDR3 contains 15 residues. The V and J ends lost 5 bases and 2 bases, in that order; junction bases with no gene match: 7. Germline CDR1 and CDR2: KGHDR and SFDVKD.

The V and J genes are TRBV29-1 and TRBJ2-2, with 12 nucleotides matching TRBD2. With V trimmed by 6 bases and J by 8 bases, 10 bases remained unmatched. In germline, CDR1 is SQVTM, CDR2 ANQGSEA. The CDR3 runs to 15 residues. CDR3 loop: CSVATSGGQSGELFF. In DNA, the CDR3 is TGCAGCGTGGCGACTAGCGGGGGCCAATCAGGGGAGCTGTTTTTT.

This clonotype was detected only a few times. J is TRBJ1-2 and V is TRBV29-1; the D gene is possibly TRBD1 (5 bases). V dropped 8 bases and J dropped 6 bases, with 10 bases sitting between them. Germline assignment: CDR1 SQVTM and CDR2 ANQGSEA. This CDR3 comprises 10 residues. The CDR3 region has the DNA TGCAGCCCTGGGGGAGATGGCTACACCTTC. Translating it yields CSPGGDGYTF.